This entry describes one T cell receptor (beta chain). Its binding antigen is unknown. No base quality values were provided; no much bigger clone lies one nucleotide off. Participants in the prospective study were enrolled through a virtual design, were aged 18 to 89 years, and lived in about 25 United States geographic areas. To assign participants to cohorts, the prospective study relied on clinical history that participants themselves reported in a screening survey and a study questionnaire. Recovered participants in ImmuneRACE Cohort 3 were defined by two consecutive negative NP/OP PCR tests, clearance by a healthcare professional, or resolution of symptoms. In the prospective study, mobile phlebotomists collected whole blood, serum and a nasopharyngeal or oropharyngeal swab from each participant. Prospective study participants could optionally give additional blood draws and questionnaires over an approximately 2-month period. Before DNA extraction, prospective study blood samples were shipped either frozen or at room temperature.

Trimming at the junction amounts to 0 bases on V and 1 base on J, and the germline ends lie 20 bases apart. For CDR1 and CDR2, the germline V gene lists SGDLS and YYNGEE. Measured from the cysteine to the phenylalanine, the CDR3 is 19 residues long. Only the CDR3 portion is preserved as DNA: 57 bases, with reading frame beginning at the first base. These data come from a study of blood T cell repertoires in COVID-19 (dated by TCRdb to 2020 to 2022). For the wider study: Samples from collaborators originated in the United States, Italy and Spain and spanned both the acute and convalescent phases of COVID-19. Deeply sampled blood TCRbeta repertoires from subjects exposed to, actively infected with, or recovered from COVID-19 were included in the dataset. Sample metadata almost always included a de-identified subject ID, COVID-19 status, age in years and sex. Samples came from the ongoing ImmuneRACE study (first 160 participants) plus 1,254 subjects from 6 global collaborators. Where HLA class I and class II types were available, the types were taken from metadata supplied by the sample provider, not from assay-based typing. The material from the prospective study consisted of cDNA or gDNA derived from T cells, B-cell-depleted T cells, or PBMCs. The repertoires were released in a freely available public database intended as a resource for research on the immune response to SARS-CoV-2.

The investigation overall reported the following: The quantity of clinical and demographic metadata differed by source and by participant and was supplied without curation.

TCRbeta CDR3 regions were amplified from genomic DNA using the immunoSEQ Assay, a bias-controlled multiplex PCR. From the authors' description of their analysis: Within the assay, amplification of reference gene primers was used to estimate how many nucleated cells each sample contained. Sequence reads were collapsed and filtered to measure the absolute abundance of every unique TCRbeta CDR3 rearrangement. For each sample, productive Simpson clonality was calculated as the square root of Simpson's diversity index across productive rearrangements. Here the immuneACCESS table is served through TCRdb, limited to in-frame sequences with V and J called. Missing clones are a known gap in these copies; in checked studies unresolved V genes cover under half, and the rest lacks a known reason. The DNA was the basis for D and trimming; V, J and clone size are from that table. This sample holds around 280,000 clones; approximately 88% were observed only once. In total, the top ten clones hold 6% to 6.5% of the sample.

Sequences were obtained from PBMCs or T cells enriched from blood (not recorded which). The chain joins TRBV9 to TRBJ2-1; 7 matching bases give a weak D call of TRBD2. This TCR came from a woman aged 40 to 50 who had recovered from COVID-19. The bases are TGTGCCAGCAGCGTAGACCGGGGGGCGGCGGGATTTTCCTACAATGAGCAGTTCTTC. Its translation is CASSVDRGAAGFSYNEQFF.